This TCR beta chain came from a study of regulatory T cells in long-lasting Graves disease. Overall study: Over 5 years of antithyroid drugs plus positive TSH receptor antibodies defined persistent Graves' disease. Study-wide findings and caveats: TRBV28, TRBJ1-2 and TRBJ2-5 were segments that persistent disease favored. Persistent Graves' patients possessed reduced TCR diversity relative to recently diagnosed ones.

This clonotype showed up just a few times. Its target is unknown. Germline V lookup: CDR1 MDHEN, CDR2 SYDVKM. There are 14 residues in the CDR3. The ends were cut back, 6 bases at V and 5 bases at J, with 11 bases in the middle. Documented time point: persistent/refractory GD, antithyroid drugs over 5 years with positive TRAb. RNA extracted from PBMCs served as the sequencing template. Doctors identified Graves' disease using the American Thyroid Association guidelines. According to the study, TCR beta libraries were built with iRepertoire HTBI primers and CDR3-region Arm-PCR. Via MiXCR, TCRdb re-called the multiplex PCR reads, giving one row per CDR3 protein. The table records more than 650,000 distinct CDR3 sequences, 25% to 35% of them present only once.

The genes are TRBV28 and TRBJ1-6, with D perhaps TRBD1 (5 bases). This sequence originates from a female donor with Graves disease. Sample: peripheral blood mononuclear cells (PBMCs), taken when the disease was refractory, from a patient treated with antithyroid drugs. CDR3 bases: TGTGCCAGCAGGATCGACAGTCATAATTCACCCCTCCACTTT. This sequence encodes CASRIDSHNSPLHF.